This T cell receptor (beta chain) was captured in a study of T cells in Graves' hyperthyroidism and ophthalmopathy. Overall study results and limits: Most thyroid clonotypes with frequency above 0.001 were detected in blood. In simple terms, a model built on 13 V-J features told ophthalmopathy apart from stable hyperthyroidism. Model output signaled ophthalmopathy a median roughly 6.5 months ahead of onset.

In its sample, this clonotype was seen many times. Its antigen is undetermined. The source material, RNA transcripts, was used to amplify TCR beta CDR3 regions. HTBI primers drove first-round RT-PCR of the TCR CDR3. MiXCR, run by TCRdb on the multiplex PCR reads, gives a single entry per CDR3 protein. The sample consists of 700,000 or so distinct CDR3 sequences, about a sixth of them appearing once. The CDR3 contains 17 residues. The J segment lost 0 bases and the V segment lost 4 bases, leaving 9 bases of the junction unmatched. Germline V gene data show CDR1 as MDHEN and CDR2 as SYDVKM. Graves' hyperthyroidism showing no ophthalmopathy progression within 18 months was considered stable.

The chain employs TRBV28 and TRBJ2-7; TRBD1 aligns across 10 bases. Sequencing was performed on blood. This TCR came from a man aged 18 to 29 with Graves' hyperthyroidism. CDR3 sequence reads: CASSSARGDRGSYEQYF. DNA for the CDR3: TGTGCCAGCAGTTCGGCTCGGGGGGACAGGGGCTCCTACGAGCAGTACTTC.